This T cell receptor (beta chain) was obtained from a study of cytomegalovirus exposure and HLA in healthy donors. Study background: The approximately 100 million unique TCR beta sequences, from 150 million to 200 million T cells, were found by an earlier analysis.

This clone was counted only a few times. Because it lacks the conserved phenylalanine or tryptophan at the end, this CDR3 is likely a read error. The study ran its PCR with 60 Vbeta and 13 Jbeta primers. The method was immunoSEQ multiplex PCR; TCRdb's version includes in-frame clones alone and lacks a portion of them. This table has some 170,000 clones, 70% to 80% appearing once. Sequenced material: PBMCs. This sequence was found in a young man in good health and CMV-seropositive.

In DNA, the CDR3 is TGTGCCAGCAGCTTGTTGGTTAGGGGGATCTCCTATAATTCACCCCTCCACCTT. Protein product: CASSLLVRGISYNSPLHL. The chain employs TRBV5-8 and TRBJ1-6, with D perhaps matching TRBD1 (6 bases). Germline values: CDR1 SGHTS, CDR2 YDEGEE. CDR3 length: 18 amino acids. Trimming shortened V by 1 base and J by 0 bases, and 14 bases separated the two germline ends.